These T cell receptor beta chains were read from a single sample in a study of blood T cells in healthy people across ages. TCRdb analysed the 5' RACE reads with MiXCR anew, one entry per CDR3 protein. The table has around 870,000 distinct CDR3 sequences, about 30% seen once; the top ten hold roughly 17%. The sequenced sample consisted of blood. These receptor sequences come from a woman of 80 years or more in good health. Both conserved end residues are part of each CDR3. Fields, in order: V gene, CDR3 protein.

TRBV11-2,CASRKGQGVKTQYF
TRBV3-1,CASSQVYSDTQYF
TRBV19,CASSIDRTDTQYF
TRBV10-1,CASSPGRGIADTQYF
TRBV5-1,CASSLDVGNYNEQFF
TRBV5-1,CASSLGGVNEQFF
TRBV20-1,CSASGPTYEQYF
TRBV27,CASSLSGTETQYF
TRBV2,CASSEREGPYNEQFF
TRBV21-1,CASSKATNEKLFF
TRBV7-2,CASSPTGPNGYTF
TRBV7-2,CASSLESGLMNTEAFF
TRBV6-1,CASSLTPGLGSYNEQFF
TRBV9,CASSVEPGSNQPQHF
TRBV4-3,CASSQAGQAGYTF
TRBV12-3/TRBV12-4,CASSPRRGGGTYEQYF
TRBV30,CAWRDRTGENYGYTF
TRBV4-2,CASRIGLSTDTQYF
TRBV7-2,CASRSWEQETQYF
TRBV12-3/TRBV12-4,CASRQLAGGYYEQYF
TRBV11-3,CASSLDLWLAGGNNEQYF
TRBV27,CASGRGTGGSNQPQHF
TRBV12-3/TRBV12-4,CASSPGTGTNEELFF
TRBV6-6,CASTAGLAGYGSYEQYF
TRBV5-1,CASREGLAGANEQFF
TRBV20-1,CSAPQVGTTYGYTF
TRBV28,CASSSTGRNQPQHF
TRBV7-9,CAVGGPGQGKRYF
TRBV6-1,CASSLWPPGTSGAKEKAGELFF
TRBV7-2,CASMPDRGTSPLHF
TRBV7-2,CASSLGSGTANEKRFF
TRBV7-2,CARSFKTSGPSTDTQYF